The source of this T cell receptor beta chain is a study of T cell responses to AZD1222 COVID-19 vaccine. The study, taken as a whole, reports: Mostly white British, mostly female donors; authors suggested clonal diversity may be underestimated. Unmutated variant regions reportedly attract nearly half of all spike-specific TCRs. Spike-specific TCR breadth and depth grew following two AZD1222 doses. Baseline seropositivity characterized only a handful of AZD1222 recipients.

The CDR3 sequence is 15 residues long. CDR1 is ENHRY, CDR2 SYGVKD, per germline. Trimming removed 3 bases at V and 1 base at J, with 12 bases between. Method: immunoSEQ multiplex PCR; TCRdb's copy keeps in-frame clones and lacks some. Seen here are 170,000 or so clones, about nine tenths observed once, and the top ten hold approximately 3%. Worth noting for this clone: Its antigen remains unknown.

This chain uses TRBV10-3 with TRBJ1-2, with D perhaps matching TRBD1 (6 bases). This TCR was recovered from an adult in good health. Sequencing used peripheral blood, obtained on day 0 of AZD1222 vaccination. The CDR3 region has the DNA TGTGCCATCAGTGACTTCGGCAGGGGTAACTATGGCTACACCTTC. Its protein is CAISDFGRGNYGYTF.